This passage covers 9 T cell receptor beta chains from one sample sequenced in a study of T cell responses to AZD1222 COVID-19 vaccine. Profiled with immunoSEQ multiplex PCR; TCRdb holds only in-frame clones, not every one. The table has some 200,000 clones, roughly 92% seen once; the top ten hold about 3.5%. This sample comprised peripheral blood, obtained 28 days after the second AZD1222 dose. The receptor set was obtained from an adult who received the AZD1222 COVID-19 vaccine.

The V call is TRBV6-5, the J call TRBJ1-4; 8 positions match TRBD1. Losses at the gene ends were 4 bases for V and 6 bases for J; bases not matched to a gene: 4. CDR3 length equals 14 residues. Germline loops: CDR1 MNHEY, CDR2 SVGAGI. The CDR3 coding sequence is TGTGCCAGCAGTTCCGGACAGGGACATGAAAAACTGTTTTTT. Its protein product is CASSSGQGHEKLFF.

The CDR3 here is CASSLARGPSRESGYTF. The CDR3 DNA is TGTGCCAGCAGCTTGGCCAGGGGGCCCTCCCGTGAGTCGGGCTACACCTTC. V gene TRBV5-4 combines with J gene TRBJ1-2; the match to TRBD1 covers 8 bases. Germline CDR1 is SGHNT and CDR2 is YYREEE (reference sequence). Trimming cost V 0 bases and J 8 bases; bases outside gene matches: 15. The CDR3 sequence is 17 residues long. The whole variable domain, remainder taken from reference TRBV5-4 and TRBJ1-2, is ETGVTQSPTHLIKTRGQQVTLRCSSQSGHNTVSWYQQALGQGPQFIFQYYREEENGRGNFPPRFSGLQFPNYSSELNVNALELDDSALYLCASSLARGPSRESGYTFGSGTRLTVV.

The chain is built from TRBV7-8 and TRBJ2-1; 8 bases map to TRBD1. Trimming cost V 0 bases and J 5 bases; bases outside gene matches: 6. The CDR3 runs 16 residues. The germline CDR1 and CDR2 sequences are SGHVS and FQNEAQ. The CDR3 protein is CASSLAPGQEHNEQFF. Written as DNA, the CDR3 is TGTGCCAGCAGCTTAGCACCGGGACAGGAACACAATGAGCAGTTCTTC.

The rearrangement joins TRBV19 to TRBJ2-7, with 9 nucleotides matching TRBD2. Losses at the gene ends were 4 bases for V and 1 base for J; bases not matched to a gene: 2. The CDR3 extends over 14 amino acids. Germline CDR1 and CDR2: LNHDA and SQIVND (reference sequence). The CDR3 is CASSTLAGSYEQYF. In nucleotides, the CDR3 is TGTGCCAGTAGTACCCTAGCGGGGTCCTACGAGCAGTACTTC.

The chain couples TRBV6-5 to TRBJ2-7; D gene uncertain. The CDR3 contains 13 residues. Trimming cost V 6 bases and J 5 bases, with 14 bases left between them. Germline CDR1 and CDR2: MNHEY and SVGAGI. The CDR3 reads CASSGTGLDEQYF. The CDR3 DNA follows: TGTGCCAGCAGCGGTACCGGTCTAGACGAGCAGTACTTC.

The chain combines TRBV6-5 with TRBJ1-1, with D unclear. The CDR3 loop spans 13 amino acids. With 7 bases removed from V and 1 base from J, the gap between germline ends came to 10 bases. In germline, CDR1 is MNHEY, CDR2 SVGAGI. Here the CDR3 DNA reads TGTGCCAGCACCCCCCGGGGGAACACTGAAGCTTTCTTT. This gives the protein CASTPRGNTEAFF.

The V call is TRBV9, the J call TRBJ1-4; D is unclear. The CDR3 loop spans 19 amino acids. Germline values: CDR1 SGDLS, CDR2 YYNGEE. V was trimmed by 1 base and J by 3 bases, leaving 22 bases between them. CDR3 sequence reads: CASSVWAPGLEGPNEKLFF. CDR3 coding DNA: TGTGCCAGCAGCGTATGGGCCCCGGGCCTCGAGGGCCCTAATGAAAAACTGTTTTTT.

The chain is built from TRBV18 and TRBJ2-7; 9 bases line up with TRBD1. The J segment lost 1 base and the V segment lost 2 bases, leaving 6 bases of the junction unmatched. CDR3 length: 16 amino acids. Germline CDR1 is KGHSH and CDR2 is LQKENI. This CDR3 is CASSPYYGTGSYEQYF. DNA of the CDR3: TGTGCCAGCTCACCATATTACGGGACAGGGTCCTACGAGCAGTACTTC.

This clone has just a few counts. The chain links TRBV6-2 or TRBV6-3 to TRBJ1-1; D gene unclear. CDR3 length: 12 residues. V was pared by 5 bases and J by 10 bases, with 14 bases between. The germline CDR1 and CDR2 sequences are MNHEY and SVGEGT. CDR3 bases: TGTGCCAGCAGTCTCAGACATATCGTAGCTTTCTTT. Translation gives CASSLRHIVAFF.